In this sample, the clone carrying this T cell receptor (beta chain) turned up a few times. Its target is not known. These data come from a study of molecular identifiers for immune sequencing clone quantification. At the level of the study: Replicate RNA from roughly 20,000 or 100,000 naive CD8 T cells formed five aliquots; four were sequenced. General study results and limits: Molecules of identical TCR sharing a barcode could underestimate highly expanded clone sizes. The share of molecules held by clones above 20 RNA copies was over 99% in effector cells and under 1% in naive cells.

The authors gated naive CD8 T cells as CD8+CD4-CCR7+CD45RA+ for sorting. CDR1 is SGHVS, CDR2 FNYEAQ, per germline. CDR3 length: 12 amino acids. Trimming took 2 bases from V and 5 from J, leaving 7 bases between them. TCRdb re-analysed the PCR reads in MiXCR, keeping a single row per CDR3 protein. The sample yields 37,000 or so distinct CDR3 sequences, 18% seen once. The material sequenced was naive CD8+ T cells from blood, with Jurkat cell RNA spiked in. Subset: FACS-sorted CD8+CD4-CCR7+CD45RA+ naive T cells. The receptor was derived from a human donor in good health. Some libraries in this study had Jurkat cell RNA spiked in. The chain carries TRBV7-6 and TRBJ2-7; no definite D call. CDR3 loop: CASSLRWDEQYF. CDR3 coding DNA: TGTGCCAGCAGCTTAAGGTGGGACGAGCAGTACTTC. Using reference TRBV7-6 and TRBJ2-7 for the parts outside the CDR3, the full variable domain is GAGVSQSPRYKVTKRGQDVALRCDPISGHVSLYWYRQALGQGPEFLTYFNYEAQQDKSGLPNDRFSAERPEGSISTLTIQRTEQRDSAMYRCASSLRWDEQYFGPGTRLTVT.